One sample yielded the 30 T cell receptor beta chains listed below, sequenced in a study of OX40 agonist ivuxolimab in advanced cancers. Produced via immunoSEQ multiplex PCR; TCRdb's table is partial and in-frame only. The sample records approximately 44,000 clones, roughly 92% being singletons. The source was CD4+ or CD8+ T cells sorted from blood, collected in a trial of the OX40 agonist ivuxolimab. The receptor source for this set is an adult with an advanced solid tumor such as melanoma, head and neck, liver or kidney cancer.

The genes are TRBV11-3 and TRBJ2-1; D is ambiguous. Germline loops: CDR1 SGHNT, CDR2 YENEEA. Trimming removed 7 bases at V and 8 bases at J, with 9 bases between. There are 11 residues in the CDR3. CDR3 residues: CASKGGDEQFF. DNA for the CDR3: TGTGCCAGCAAGGGCGGAGATGAGCAGTTCTTC.

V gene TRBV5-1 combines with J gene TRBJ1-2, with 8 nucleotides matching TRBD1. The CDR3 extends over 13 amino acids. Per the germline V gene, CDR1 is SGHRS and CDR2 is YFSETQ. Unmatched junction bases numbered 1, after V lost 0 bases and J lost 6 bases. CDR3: CASSLAGGDGYTF. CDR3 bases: TGCGCCAGCAGCTTGGCAGGGGGCGATGGCTACACCTTC.

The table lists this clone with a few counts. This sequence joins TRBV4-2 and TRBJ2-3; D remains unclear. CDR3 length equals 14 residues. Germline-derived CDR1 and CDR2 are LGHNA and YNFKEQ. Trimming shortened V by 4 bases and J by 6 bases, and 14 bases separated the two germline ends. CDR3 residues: CASSPLSTGDTQYF. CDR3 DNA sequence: TGTGCCAGCAGCCCCTTGTCGACTGGTGATACGCAGTATTTT.

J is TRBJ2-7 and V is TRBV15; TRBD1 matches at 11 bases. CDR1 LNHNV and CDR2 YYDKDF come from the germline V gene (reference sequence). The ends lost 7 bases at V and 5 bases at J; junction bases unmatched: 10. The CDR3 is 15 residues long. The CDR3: CATNNRDRGANEQYF. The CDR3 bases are TGTGCCACCAACAACCGGGACAGGGGGGCGAACGAGCAGTACTTC. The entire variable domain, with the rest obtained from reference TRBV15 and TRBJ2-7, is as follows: DAMVIQNPRYQVTQFGKPVTLSCSQTLNHNVMYWYQQKSSQAPKLLFHYYDKDFNNEADTPDNFQSRRPNTSFCFLDIRSPGLGDTAMYLCATNNRDRGANEQYFGPGTRLTVT.

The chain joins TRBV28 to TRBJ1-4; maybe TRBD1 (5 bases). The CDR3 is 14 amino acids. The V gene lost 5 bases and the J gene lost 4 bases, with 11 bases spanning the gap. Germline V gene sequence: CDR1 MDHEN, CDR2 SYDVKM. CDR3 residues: CASSLRDFNEKLFF. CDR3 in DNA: TGTGCCAGCAGTCTAAGGGACTTTAATGAAAAACTGTTTTTT.

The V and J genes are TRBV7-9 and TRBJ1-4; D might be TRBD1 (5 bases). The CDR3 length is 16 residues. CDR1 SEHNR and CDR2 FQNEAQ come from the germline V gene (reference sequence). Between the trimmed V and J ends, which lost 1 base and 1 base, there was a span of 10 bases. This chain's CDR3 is CASSLGDGRTNEKLFF. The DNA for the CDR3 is TGTGCCAGCAGCTTAGGGGACGGGAGAACTAATGAAAAACTGTTTTTT.

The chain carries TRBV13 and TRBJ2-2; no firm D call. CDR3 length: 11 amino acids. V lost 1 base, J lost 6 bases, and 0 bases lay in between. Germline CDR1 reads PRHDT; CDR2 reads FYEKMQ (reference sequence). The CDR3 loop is CASSLAGELFF. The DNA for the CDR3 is TGTGCCAGCAGCTTAGCCGGGGAGCTGTTTTTT. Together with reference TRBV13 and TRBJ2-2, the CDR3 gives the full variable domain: AAGVIQSPRHLIKEKRETATLKCYPIPRHDTVYWYQQGPGQDPQFLISFYEKMQSDKGSIPDRFSAQQFSDYHSELNMSSLELGDSALYFCASSLAGELFFGEGSRLTVL.

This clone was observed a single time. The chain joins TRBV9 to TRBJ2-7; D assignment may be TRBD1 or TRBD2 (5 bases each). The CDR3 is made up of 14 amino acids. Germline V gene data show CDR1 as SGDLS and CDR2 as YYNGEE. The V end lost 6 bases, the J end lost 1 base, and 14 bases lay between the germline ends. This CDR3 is CASTVGPSSYEQYF. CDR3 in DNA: TGTGCCAGCACTGTGGGACCATCTTCCTACGAGCAGTACTTC.

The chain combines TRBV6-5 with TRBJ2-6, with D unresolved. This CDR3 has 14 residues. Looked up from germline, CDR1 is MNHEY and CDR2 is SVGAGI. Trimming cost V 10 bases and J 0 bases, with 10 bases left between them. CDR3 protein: CATNPLSGANVLTF. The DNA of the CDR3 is TGTGCCACCAACCCCCTCTCTGGGGCCAACGTCCTGACTTTC.

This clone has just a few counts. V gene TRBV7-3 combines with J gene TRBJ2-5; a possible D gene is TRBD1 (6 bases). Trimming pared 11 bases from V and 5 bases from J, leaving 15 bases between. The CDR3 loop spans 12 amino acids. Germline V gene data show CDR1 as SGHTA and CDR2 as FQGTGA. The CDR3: CALARGRETQYF. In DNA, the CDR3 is TGTGCCCTAGCCAGGGGTAGGGAGACCCAGTACTTC.

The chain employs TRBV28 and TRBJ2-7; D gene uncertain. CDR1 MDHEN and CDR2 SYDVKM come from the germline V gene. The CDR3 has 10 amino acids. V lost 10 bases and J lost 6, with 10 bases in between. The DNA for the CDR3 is TGTGCCACCAGCAACGGCGAGCAGTACTTC. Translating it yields CATSNGEQYF.

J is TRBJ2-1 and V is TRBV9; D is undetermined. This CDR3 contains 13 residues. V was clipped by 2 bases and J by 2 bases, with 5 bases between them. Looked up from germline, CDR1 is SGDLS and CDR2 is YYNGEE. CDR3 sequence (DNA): TGTGCCAGCAGCGTGGGGACCTACAATGAGCAGTTCTTC. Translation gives CASSVGTYNEQFF. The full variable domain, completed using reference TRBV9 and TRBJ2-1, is DSGVTQTPKHLITATGQRVTLRCSPRSGDLSVYWYQQSLDQGLQFLIQYYNGEERAKGNILERFSAQQFPDLHSELNLSSLELGDSALYFCASSVGTYNEQFFGPGTRLTVL.

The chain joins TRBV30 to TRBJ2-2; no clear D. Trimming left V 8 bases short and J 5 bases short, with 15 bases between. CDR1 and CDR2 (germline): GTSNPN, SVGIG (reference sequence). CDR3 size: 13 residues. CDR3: CAGPRNWTGELFF. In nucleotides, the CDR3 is TGTGCCGGGCCGCGGAATTGGACCGGGGAGCTGTTTTTT.

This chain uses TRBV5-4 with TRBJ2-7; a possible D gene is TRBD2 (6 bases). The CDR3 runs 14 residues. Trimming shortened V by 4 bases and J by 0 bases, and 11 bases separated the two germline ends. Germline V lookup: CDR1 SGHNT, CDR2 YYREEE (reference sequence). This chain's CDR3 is CASSPGTLSYEQYF. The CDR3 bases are TGTGCCAGCAGCCCTGGGACTCTCTCCTACGAGCAGTACTTC.

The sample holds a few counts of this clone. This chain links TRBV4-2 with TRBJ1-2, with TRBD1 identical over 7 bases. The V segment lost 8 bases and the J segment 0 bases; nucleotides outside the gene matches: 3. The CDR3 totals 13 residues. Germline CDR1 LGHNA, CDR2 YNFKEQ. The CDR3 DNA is TGTGCCAGCGGCGGGACAGCTAACTATGGCTACACCTTC. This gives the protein CASGGTANYGYTF.

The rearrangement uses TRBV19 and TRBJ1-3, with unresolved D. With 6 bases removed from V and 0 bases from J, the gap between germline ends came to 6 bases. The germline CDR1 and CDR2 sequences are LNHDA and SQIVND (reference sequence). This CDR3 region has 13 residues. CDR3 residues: CASSGVSGNTIYF. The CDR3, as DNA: TGTGCCAGTAGCGGTGTCTCTGGAAACACCATATATTTT.

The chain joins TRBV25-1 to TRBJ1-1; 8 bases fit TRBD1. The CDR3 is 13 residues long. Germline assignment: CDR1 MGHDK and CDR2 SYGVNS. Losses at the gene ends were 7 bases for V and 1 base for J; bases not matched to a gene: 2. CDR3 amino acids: CASIGQGNTEAFF. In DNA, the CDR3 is TGTGCCAGCATAGGACAGGGGAACACTGAAGCTTTCTTT.

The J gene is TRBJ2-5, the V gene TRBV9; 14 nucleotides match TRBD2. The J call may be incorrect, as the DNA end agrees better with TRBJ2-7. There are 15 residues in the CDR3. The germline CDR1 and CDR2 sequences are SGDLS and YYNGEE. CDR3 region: CASSGLAGGPYEQYF. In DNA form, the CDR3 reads TGTGCCAGCAGCGGACTAGCGGGAGGGCCTTACGAGCAGTACTTC.

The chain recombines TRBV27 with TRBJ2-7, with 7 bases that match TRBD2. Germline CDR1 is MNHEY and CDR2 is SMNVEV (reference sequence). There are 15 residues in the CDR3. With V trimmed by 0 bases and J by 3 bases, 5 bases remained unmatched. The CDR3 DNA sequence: TGTGCCAGCAGTTTATCAGCGGGATCGTTCTACGAGCAGTACTTC. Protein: CASSLSAGSFYEQYF.

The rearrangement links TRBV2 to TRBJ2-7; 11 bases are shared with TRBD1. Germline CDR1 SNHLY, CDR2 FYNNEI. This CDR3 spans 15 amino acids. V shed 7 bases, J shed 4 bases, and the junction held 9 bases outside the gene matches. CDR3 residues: CASIGVGTGGYEQYF. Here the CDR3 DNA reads TGTGCCAGCATCGGAGTCGGGACAGGGGGATACGAGCAGTACTTC.

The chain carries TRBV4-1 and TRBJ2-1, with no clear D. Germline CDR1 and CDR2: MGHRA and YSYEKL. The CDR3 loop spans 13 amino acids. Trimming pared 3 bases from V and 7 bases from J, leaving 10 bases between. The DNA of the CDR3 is TGCGCCAGCAGCCAGTCCACCTCGAATGAGCAGTTCTTC. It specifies CASSQSTSNEQFF.

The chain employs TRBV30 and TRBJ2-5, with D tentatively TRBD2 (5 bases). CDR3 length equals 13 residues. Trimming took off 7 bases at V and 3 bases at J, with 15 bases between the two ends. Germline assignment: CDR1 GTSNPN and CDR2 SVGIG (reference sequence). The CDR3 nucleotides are TGTGCCTACATAAGGAGGTCCGAAGAGACCCAGTACTTC. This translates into CAYIRRSEETQYF.

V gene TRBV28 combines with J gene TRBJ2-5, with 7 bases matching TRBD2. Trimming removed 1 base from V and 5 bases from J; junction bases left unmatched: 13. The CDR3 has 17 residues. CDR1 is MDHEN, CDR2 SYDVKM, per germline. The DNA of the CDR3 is TGTGCCAGCAGTTTATTACCTCAACTAGGGGAGGGGGAGACCCAGTACTTC. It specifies CASSLLPQLGEGETQYF.

CDR3: CASSYRGQSTEAFF. The CDR3 DNA reads TGTGCCAGCAGTTATAGGGGGCAGAGCACTGAAGCTTTCTTT. This chain uses TRBV7-9 with TRBJ1-1, with TRBD1 matching 7 bases. V gave up 6 bases and J gave up 4 bases; unmatched junction bases: 8. This CDR3 has 14 residues. The germline gives CDR1 SEHNR, CDR2 FQNEAQ (reference sequence).

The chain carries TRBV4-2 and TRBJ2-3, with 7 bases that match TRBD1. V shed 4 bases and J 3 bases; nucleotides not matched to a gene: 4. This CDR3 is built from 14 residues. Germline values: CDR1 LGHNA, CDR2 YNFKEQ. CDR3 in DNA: TGTGCCAGCAGCCCGACAGGGTGGACAGATACGCAGTATTTT. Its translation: CASSPTGWTDTQYF.

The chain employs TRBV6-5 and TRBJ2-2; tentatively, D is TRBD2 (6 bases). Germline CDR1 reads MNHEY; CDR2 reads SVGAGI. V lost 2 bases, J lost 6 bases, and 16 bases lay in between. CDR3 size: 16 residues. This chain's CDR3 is CASSYGGAATPGELFF. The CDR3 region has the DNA TGTGCCAGCAGTTACGGCGGGGCCGCCACCCCCGGGGAGCTGTTTTTT.

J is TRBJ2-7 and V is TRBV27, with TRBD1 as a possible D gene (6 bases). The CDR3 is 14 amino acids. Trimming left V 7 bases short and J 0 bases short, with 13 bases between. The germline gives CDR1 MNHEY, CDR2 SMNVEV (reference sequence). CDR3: CASTNRVGSYEQYF. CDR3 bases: TGTGCCAGCACCAACAGGGTTGGCTCCTACGAGCAGTACTTC.

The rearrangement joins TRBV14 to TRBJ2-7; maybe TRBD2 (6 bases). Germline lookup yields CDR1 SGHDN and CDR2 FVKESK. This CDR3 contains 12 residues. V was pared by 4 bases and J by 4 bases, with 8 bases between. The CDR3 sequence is CASSPGGYEQYF. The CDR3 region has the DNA TGTGCCAGCAGCCCTGGAGGGTACGAGCAGTACTTC.

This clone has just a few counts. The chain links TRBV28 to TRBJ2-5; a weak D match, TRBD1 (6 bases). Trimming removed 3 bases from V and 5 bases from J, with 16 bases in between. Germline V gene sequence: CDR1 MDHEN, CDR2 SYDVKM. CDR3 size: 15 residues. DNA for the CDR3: TGTGCCAGCAGTTTCCCCAGGGGCAGGATCGAGACCCAGTACTTC. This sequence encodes CASSFPRGRIETQYF.

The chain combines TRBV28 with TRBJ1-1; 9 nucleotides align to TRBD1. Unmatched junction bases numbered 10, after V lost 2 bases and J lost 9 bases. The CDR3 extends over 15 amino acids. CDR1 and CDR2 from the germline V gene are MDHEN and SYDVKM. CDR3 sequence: CASSLNPGQGRKAFF. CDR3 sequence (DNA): TGTGCCAGCAGTTTAAATCCGGGACAGGGACGTAAAGCTTTCTTT.